This T cell receptor (beta chain) was identified in a study of radiation and T cells in renal cell carcinoma. Study information: Nephrectomy followed 15 Gy stereotactic body radiation by 4 weeks.

This CDR3 spans 13 amino acids. Trimming took 3 bases from V and 10 from J, leaving 16 bases between them. The V gene's germline CDR1 is SGHDT and CDR2 YYEEEE. The time point: baseline pretreatment blood. As to treatment: 15 Gy SBRT to primary tumor, nephrectomy 4 weeks later. The protocol was immunoSEQ multiplex PCR, while the TCRdb copy is restricted to in-frame clones and leaves out a portion. The sample shows about 150,000 clones, nearly 90% of them seen only once. This TCR was recovered from a woman aged 50 to 60 with renal cell carcinoma. The sequencing here drew on blood, taken from a patient whose treatment included radiotherapy and nephrectomy. The V and J genes are TRBV5-6 and TRBJ1-1, with TRBD1 as a possible D gene (5 bases). This CDR3 is CASSSGRRRGAFF. Written as DNA, the CDR3 is TGTGCCAGCAGCTCGGGACGCCGGCGGGGAGCTTTCTTT. Filled out from reference TRBV5-6 and TRBJ1-1, the complete variable domain reads DAGVTQSPTHLIKTRGQQVTLRCSPKSGHDTVSWYQQALGQGPQFIFQYYEEEERQRGNFPDRFSGHQFPNYSSELNVNALLLGDSALYLCASSSGRRRGAFFGQGTRLTVV.